This TCR beta chain was recovered during a study of response to subunit inactivated influenza vaccine. MiXCR was run by TCRdb on the RT-PCR reads, yielding one entry per CDR3 protein. Here the sample spans over 150,000 distinct CDR3 sequences, around 9% being singletons. CDR1 and CDR2 from the germline V gene are SEHNR and FQNEAQ (reference sequence). CDR3 length equals 12 residues. The V end was cut by 5 bases, the J end by 4 bases, with 9 bases between. This clonotype originated in a man aged 45 to 65 who received an inactivated influenza vaccine. The sample here was non-naive T cells sorted from PBMCs, taken on the day of vaccination. The chain recombines TRBV7-9 with TRBJ2-7; D ambiguous. CDR3 amino acids: CASSPRVYEQYF. Written as DNA, the CDR3 is TGTGCCAGCAGCCCAAGGGTATACGAGCAGTACTTC.